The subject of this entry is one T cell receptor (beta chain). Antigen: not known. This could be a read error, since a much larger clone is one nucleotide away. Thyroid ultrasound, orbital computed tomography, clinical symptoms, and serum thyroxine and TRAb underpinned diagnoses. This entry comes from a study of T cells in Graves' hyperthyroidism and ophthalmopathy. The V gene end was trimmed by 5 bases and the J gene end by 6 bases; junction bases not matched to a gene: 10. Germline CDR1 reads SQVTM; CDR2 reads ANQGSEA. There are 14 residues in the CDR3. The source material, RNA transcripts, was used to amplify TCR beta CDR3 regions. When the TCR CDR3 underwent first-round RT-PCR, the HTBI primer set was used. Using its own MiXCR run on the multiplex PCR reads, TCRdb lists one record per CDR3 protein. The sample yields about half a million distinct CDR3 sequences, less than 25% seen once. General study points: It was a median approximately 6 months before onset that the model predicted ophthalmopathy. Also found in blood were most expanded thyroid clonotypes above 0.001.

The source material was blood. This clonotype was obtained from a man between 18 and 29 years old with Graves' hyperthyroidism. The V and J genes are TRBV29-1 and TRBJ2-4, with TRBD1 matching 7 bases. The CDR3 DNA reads TGCAGCGTTTGCCCGACAGGGATGGGAAACATTCAGTACTTC. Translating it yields CSVCPTGMGNIQYF.